Listed here is a single T cell receptor beta chain. Sequenced by immunoSEQ multiplex PCR; TCRdb stores in-frame clones only, minus some. The data contain some 190,000 clones, roughly nine tenths of them seen just once; the ten biggest clones take up around 1.6%. This sample was included in a study of T cell responses to AZD1222 COVID-19 vaccine. Trimming pared 8 bases from V and 9 bases from J, leaving 17 bases between. The CDR3 runs to 14 residues. The V gene's germline CDR1 is MDHEN and CDR2 SYDVKM. This sequence joins TRBV28 and TRBJ1-6; weak D call: TRBD1 (5 bases). Sequenced here: peripheral blood, sampled 28 days after the second AZD1222 dose. The TCR sequence derives from an adult who received the AZD1222 COVID-19 vaccine. CDR3 sequence (DNA): TGTGCCAGCGTAGCAGGGTTAGGTAGTTCACCCCTCCACTTT. Protein: CASVAGLGSSPLHF.